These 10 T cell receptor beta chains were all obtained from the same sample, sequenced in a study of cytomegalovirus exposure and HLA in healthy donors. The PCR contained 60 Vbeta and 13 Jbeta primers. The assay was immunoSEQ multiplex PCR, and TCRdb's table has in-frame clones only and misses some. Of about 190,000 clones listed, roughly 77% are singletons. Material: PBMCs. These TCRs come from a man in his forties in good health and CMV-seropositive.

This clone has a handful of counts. The CDR3 reads CASSSYPYQGLSTNEKLFF. In DNA, the CDR3 is TGTGCCAGCTCATCCTACCCCTATCAGGGGTTGTCCACTAATGAAAAACTGTTTTTT. The chain is built from TRBV18 and TRBJ1-4, with D perhaps TRBD1 (6 bases). The CDR3 spans 19 residues. The V gene's germline CDR1 is KGHSH and CDR2 LQKENI. V was pared by 5 bases and J by 2 bases, with 24 bases between. Complete variable domain (other parts from reference TRBV18 and TRBJ1-4): NAGVMQNPRHLVRRRGQEARLRCSPMKGHSHVYWYRQLPEEGLKFMVYLQKENIIDESGMPKERFSAEFPKEGPSILRIQQVVRGDSAAYFCASSSYPYQGLSTNEKLFFGSGTQLSVL.

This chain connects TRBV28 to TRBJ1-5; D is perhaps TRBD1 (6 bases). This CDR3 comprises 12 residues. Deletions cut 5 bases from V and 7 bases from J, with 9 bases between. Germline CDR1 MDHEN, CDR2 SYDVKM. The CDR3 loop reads CASSHRVQPQHF. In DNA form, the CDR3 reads TGTGCCAGCAGTCACAGGGTCCAGCCCCAGCATTTT.

In nucleotides, the CDR3 is TGTGCCAGCAGTGAAAACGGCGGGAGGTCCTACAATGAGCAGTTCTTC. Encoded protein: CASSENGGRSYNEQFF. The chain is built from TRBV6-1 and TRBJ2-1, with TRBD2 matching 8 bases. Germline values: CDR1 MNHNS, CDR2 SASEGT. The CDR3 contains 16 residues. Trimming removed 2 bases from V and 1 base from J; junction bases left unmatched: 4.

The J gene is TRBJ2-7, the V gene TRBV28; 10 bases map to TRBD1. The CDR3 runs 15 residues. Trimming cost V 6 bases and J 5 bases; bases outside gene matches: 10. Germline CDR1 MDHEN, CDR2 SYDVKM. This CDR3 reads CASSYIDRGRDEQYF. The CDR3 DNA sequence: TGTGCCAGCAGCTATATAGACAGGGGGCGCGACGAGCAGTACTTC.

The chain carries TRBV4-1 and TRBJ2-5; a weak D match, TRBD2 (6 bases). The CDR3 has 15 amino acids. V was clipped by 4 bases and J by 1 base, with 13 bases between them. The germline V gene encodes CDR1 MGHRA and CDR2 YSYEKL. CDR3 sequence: CASSLNRRGQETQYF. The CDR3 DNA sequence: TGCGCCAGCAGCCTGAATCGGCGGGGCCAAGAGACCCAGTACTTC.

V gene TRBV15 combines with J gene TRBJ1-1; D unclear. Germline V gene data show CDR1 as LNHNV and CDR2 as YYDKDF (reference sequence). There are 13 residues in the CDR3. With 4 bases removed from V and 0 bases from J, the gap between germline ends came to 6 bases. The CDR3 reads CATSNSVNTEAFF. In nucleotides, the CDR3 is TGTGCCACCAGCAACTCCGTGAACACTGAAGCTTTCTTT.

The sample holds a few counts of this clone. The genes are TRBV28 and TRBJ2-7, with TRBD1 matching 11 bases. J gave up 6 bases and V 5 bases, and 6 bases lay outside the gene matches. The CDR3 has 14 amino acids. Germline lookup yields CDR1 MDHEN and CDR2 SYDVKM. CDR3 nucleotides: TGTGCCAGCAGTCCCGGACAGGGGGCAAGCGAGCAGTACTTC. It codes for CASSPGQGASEQYF.

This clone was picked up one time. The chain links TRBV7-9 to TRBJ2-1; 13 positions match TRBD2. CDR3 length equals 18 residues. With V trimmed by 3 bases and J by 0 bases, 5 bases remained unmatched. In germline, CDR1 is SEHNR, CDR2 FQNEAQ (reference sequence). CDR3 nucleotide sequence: TGTGCCAGCAGCTTTAGGACTAGCGGGGGAAGCTCCTACAATGAGCAGTTCTTC. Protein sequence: CASSFRTSGGSSYNEQFF.

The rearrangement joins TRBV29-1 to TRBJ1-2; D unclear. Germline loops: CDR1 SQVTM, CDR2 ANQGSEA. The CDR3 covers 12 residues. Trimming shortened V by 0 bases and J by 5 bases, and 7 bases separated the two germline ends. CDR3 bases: TGCAGCGTTGAAGATTACGGGTATGGCTACACCTTC. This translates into CSVEDYGYGYTF.

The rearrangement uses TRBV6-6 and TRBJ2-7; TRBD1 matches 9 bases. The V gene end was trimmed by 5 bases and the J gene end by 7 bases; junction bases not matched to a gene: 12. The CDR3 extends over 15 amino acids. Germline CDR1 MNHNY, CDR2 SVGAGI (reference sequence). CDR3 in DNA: TGTGCCAGCAGTACGGGACAGGGCCTTGGGGTGGAGCAGTACTTC. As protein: CASSTGQGLGVEQYF.